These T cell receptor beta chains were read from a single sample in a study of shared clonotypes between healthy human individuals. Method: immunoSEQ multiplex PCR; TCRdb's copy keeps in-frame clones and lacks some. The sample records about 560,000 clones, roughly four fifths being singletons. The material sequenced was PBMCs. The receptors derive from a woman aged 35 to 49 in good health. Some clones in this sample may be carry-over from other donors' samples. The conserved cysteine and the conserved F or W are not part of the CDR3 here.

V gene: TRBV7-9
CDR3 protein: ASSSLYTEAF

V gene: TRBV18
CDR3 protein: ASSDRANTGELF

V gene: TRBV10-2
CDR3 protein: ASNPNPGGYT

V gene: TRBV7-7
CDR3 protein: ASSRVYGGETQY

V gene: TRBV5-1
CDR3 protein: ASSLGDRGSQY

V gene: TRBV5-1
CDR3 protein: ASSSGTGGAEDTQY

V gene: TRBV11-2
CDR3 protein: ASSLAGHNEKLF

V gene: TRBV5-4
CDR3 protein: ASSSGLTGGGTEAF

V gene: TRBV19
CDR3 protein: ASSFGDTQY

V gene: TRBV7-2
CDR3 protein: ASSLGIGQETQY

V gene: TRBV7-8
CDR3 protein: ASSLVGTDYEQY

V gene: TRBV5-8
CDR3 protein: ASSPLRTGRQETQY

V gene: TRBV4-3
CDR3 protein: ASSLTTGANTGELF

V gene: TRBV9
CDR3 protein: ASSPRTSPNYEQY

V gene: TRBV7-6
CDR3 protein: ASSLEMGAGANVLT

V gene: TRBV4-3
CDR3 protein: ASSQDGTYNEQF

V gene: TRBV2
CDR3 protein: ASSGQFRGGEQY

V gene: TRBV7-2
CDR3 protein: ASSLVISYEQY

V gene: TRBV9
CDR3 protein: ASSEGPTSYNEQF

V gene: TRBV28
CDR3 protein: ASTTVTDQPQH

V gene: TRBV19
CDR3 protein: ASRTGGPGDRYGYT

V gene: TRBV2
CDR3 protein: AGTGRSYGYT

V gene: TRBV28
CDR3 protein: ASTRGWNQPQH

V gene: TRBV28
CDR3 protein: ASSLGAFIAKNIQY

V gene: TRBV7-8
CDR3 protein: ASSLAEATTEAF

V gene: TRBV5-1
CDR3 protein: ASSVGQALKGNTEAF

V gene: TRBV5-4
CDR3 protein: ASSLGRTQETQY

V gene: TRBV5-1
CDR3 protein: ASSLTSSEAF

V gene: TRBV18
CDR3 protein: ASSPDSYNQPQH

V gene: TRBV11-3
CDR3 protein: ASSLGSASDKQY

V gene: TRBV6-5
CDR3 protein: ASSPGLASAGELF

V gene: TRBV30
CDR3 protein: AWSVSREEPKYEQY

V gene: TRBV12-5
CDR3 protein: ASGLVLGRGTGELF